This entry lists 30 T cell receptor beta chains sequenced from one sample in a study of cytomegalovirus exposure and HLA in healthy donors. PCR involved 60 Vbeta and 13 Jbeta primers. Sequencing used immunoSEQ multiplex PCR; TCRdb keeps in-frame clones, though not all of them. The sample's table shows about 51,000 clones. Source material: PBMCs. Receptors originate from a female donor in good health and CMV-seronegative.

The chain joins TRBV25-1 to TRBJ1-2, with TRBD1 matching over 8 bases. V was pared by 5 bases and J by 6 bases, with 5 bases of the junction left unmatched. The CDR3 sequence is 13 residues long. The germline gives CDR1 MGHDK, CDR2 SYGVNS. The CDR3 region is CASSFGQGHGYTF. CDR3 DNA: TGTGCCAGCAGTTTCGGACAGGGCCATGGCTACACCTTC.

The CDR3 nucleotides read TGTGCCAGCAGTTATATCGGGCTAGCGGGGGGGAAGACCCAGTACTTC. It is translated as CASSYIGLAGGKTQYF. V gene TRBV6-5 combines with J gene TRBJ2-5; 12 bases map to TRBD2. Trimming took 3 bases from V and 6 from J; bases not matched to a gene: 8. The CDR3 spans 16 residues. The germline V gene has CDR1 MNHEY and CDR2 SVGAGI.

J is TRBJ1-5 and V is TRBV7-2; possible D gene TRBD1, 5 bases. CDR1 SGHTA and CDR2 FQGNSA come from the germline V gene. This CDR3 comprises 12 residues. V was shortened by 3 bases and J by 11 bases, with 11 bases between the two germline ends. Here the CDR3 DNA reads TGTGCCAGCAGCTTCTCCAGGGAAACCCAGCATTTT. This gives the protein CASSFSRETQHF.

The V gene is TRBV6-1, the J gene TRBJ1-5; 7 nucleotides align to TRBD1. The CDR3 consists of 15 residues. CDR1 and CDR2 from the germline V gene are MNHNS and SASEGT. With 6 bases clipped from V and 4 bases from J, the junction kept 9 bases outside the gene matches. The CDR3 sequence is CASSSNTGANQPQHF. The DNA of the CDR3 is TGTGCCAGCAGCTCCAATACAGGGGCAAATCAGCCCCAGCATTTT.

The V and J genes are TRBV2 and TRBJ2-7; D may be TRBD2 (5 bases). The CDR3 is made up of 14 amino acids. Germline V gene data show CDR1 as SNHLY and CDR2 as FYNNEI. Trimming took 4 bases from V and 3 from J, leaving 13 bases between them. The CDR3 region is CASSVTGLSYEQYF. CDR3 nucleotides: TGTGCCAGCAGTGTAACCGGACTGAGCTACGAGCAGTACTTC.

This sequence joins TRBV30 and TRBJ1-1; D possibly corresponds to TRBD1 (5 bases). This CDR3 has 14 residues. With 2 bases removed from V and 1 base from J, the gap between germline ends came to 11 bases. From germline, CDR1 is GTSNPN and CDR2 SVGIG (reference sequence). The CDR3 DNA reads as TGTGCCTGGAGTCCCCAGGGTTGGAACACTGAAGCTTTCTTT. Amino acids: CAWSPQGWNTEAFF. Variable domain in full (rest from reference TRBV30 and TRBJ1-1): SQTIHQWPATLVQPVGSPLSLECTVEGTSNPNLYWYRQAAGRGLQLLFYSVGIGQISSEVPQNLSASRPQDRQFILSSKKLLLSDSGFYLCAWSPQGWNTEAFFGQGTRLTVV.

The chain couples TRBV7-6 to TRBJ2-1; maybe TRBD1 (6 bases). Trimming left V 2 bases short and J 6 bases short, with 14 bases between. Germline V gene data show CDR1 as SGHVS and CDR2 as FNYEAQ. The CDR3 has 15 residues. CDR3: CASSLLGTGPNEQFF. CDR3 coding DNA: TGTGCCAGCAGCTTATTGGGTACAGGGCCCAATGAGCAGTTCTTC. Together with reference TRBV7-6 and TRBJ2-1, the CDR3 gives the full variable domain: GAGVSQSPRYKVTKRGQDVALRCDPISGHVSLYWYRQALGQGPEFLTYFNYEAQQDKSGLPNDRFSAERPEGSISTLTIQRTEQRDSAMYRCASSLLGTGPNEQFFGPGTRLTVL.

The chain has TRBV9 and TRBJ2-7; weak D call: TRBD1 (5 bases). The CDR3 contains 14 residues. Trimming cost V 0 bases and J 4 bases, with 11 bases left between them. Germline V CDR1 and CDR2: SGDLS, YYNGEE. CDR3 loop: CASSVATGNYEQYF. CDR3 coding DNA: TGTGCCAGCAGCGTAGCCACAGGAAATTACGAGCAGTACTTC. Combining the CDR3 with reference TRBV9 and TRBJ2-7 gives the whole variable domain DSGVTQTPKHLITATGQRVTLRCSPRSGDLSVYWYQQSLDQGLQFLIQYYNGEERAKGNILERFSAQQFPDLHSELNLSSLELGDSALYFCASSVATGNYEQYFGPGTRLTVT.

V and J are TRBV19 and TRBJ2-2, with no clear D. V was trimmed by 6 bases and J by 1 base, leaving 9 bases between them. The V gene's germline CDR1 is LNHDA and CDR2 SQIVND (reference sequence). The CDR3 has 14 residues. CDR3 DNA: TGTGCCAGTAGCAGACAAAGGAACACCGGGGAGCTGTTTTTT. Translated, it gives CASSRQRNTGELFF.

To note about this clone: The junction departs from germline at one end; a sequencing error may be responsible. This sequence joins TRBV7-7 and TRBJ2-5; weak D call: TRBD1 (6 bases). The CDR3 is 13 amino acids. Germline lookup yields CDR1 SSHAT and CDR2 FNYEAQ (reference sequence). CDR3 region: CASSLDSQETQYF. The CDR3 DNA reads as TGTGCTAGCAGCTTGGACAGCCAAGAGACCCAGTACTTC.

This CDR3 is CASSPRQGWAYEQYF. As DNA, the CDR3 is TGTGCCAGCAGCCCCAGACAGGGGTGGGCCTACGAGCAGTACTTC. The chain has TRBV9 and TRBJ2-7, with 8 positions matching TRBD1. Germline V gene data show CDR1 as SGDLS and CDR2 as YYNGEE. The CDR3 sequence is 15 residues long. J was trimmed by 2 bases and V by 4 bases; bases with no gene match: 8.

In regard to this clone: At one end, the junction sequence differs from germline, possibly due to a read error. This chain joins TRBV11-2 and TRBJ2-7, with D possibly TRBD1 on 6 matching bases. The CDR3 is 14 amino acids. From germline, CDR1 is SGHAT and CDR2 FQNNGV. The CDR3 DNA reads as TGTGCCAGCAGCTTATCCGGGACACAGTACGGGCAGTACTTC. Amino acids: CASSLSGTQYGQYF. Drawing the rest from reference TRBV11-2 and TRBJ2-7, the complete variable domain is EAGVAQSPRYKIIEKRQSVAFWCNPISGHATLYWYQQILGQGPKLLIQFQNNGVVDDSQLPKDRFSAERLKGVDSTLKIQPAKLEDSAVYLCASSLSGTQYGQYFGPGTRLTVT.

The rearrangement links TRBV30 to TRBJ1-5; the match to TRBD1 covers 7 bases. The CDR3 has 12 residues. V shed 2 bases, J shed 5 bases, and the junction held 0 bases outside the gene matches. Looked up from germline, CDR1 is GTSNPN and CDR2 is SVGIG (reference sequence). This CDR3 is CAWSQGDQPQHF. CDR3 nucleotide sequence: TGTGCCTGGAGTCAGGGGGATCAGCCCCAGCATTTT.

The CDR3 nucleotides read TGCGCCAGCAGCAAGGGGTTCGAGCGGGGGGACAATGAGCAGTTCTTC. Translating it yields CASSKGFERGDNEQFF. The chain has TRBV4-3 and TRBJ2-1; 9 nucleotides align to TRBD2. There are 16 residues in the CDR3. Germline CDR1 reads LGHNA; CDR2 reads YSLEER. J was trimmed by 5 bases and V by 5 bases; bases with no gene match: 10.

The chain links TRBV6-6 to TRBJ2-3, with 8 positions matching TRBD1. The CDR3 totals 14 residues. The V and J ends lost 2 bases and 6 bases, in that order; junction bases with no gene match: 4. Per germline, CDR1 MNHNY and CDR2 SVGAGI (reference sequence). The CDR3 here is CASSYVTGGDTQYF. CDR3 in DNA: TGTGCCAGCAGTTACGTCACAGGGGGGGATACGCAGTATTTT.

The genes are TRBV7-2 and TRBJ1-2, with 7 bases matching TRBD1. The CDR3 spans 13 residues. V was clipped by 7 bases and J by 2 bases; unmatched bases: 4. Germline CDR1 SGHTA, CDR2 FQGNSA. The CDR3 DNA reads TGTGCCAGCAAGGCCAGGGGGAACTATGGCTACACCTTC. This gives the protein CASKARGNYGYTF.

The V call is TRBV6-5, the J call TRBJ2-7; D is unclear. The CDR3 runs to 12 residues. V gave up 8 bases and J gave up 4 bases, with 12 bases separating them. The germline CDR1 and CDR2 sequences are MNHEY and SVGAGI. Here the CDR3 DNA reads TGTGCCAGCTCAACGAGTGGTTACGAGCAGTACTTC. It codes for CASSTSGYEQYF.

V and J are TRBV13 and TRBJ2-7; TRBD2 matches at 7 bases. The length of the CDR3 is 13 residues. V gave up 5 bases and J gave up 3 bases; unmatched junction bases: 4. Per the germline V gene, CDR1 is PRHDT and CDR2 is FYEKMQ (reference sequence). CDR3 nucleotide sequence: TGTGCCAGCAGCCCAAGCGGGGTCTACGAGCAGTACTTC. Translated: CASSPSGVYEQYF.

This chain uses TRBV11-3 with TRBJ2-5, with 8 positions matching TRBD1. The trim removed 3 bases at V and 4 bases at J, leaving 7 bases unmatched. CDR3 length: 15 residues. Per germline, CDR1 SGHNT and CDR2 YENEEA. CDR3 sequence reads: CASSFWTGQGETQYF. The DNA of the CDR3 is TGTGCCAGCAGCTTTTGGACAGGGCAGGGAGAGACCCAGTACTTC.

This chain joins TRBV4-3 and TRBJ1-2, with 9 nucleotides matching TRBD1. The V gene end was trimmed by 4 bases and the J gene end by 2 bases; junction bases not matched to a gene: 2. The CDR3 is 14 residues long. Looked up from germline, CDR1 is LGHNA and CDR2 is YSLEER. DNA of the CDR3: TGCGCCAGCAGCCCCGGACAGGGGAACTATGGCTACACCTTC. It specifies CASSPGQGNYGYTF.

The chain is built from TRBV29-1 and TRBJ2-2; 11 nucleotides agree with TRBD1. The CDR3 loop spans 14 amino acids. With 7 bases clipped from V and 5 bases from J, the junction kept 6 bases outside the gene matches. The germline V gene has CDR1 SQVTM and CDR2 ANQGSEA. The DNA for the CDR3 is TGCAGCGCACGGGACAGGGGGGGAACCGGGGAGCTGTTTTTT. Its protein is CSARDRGGTGELFF.

The V gene is TRBV18, the J gene TRBJ2-5; D gene uncertain. This CDR3 comprises 11 residues. With 6 bases removed from V and 5 bases from J, the gap between germline ends came to 7 bases. Germline lookup yields CDR1 KGHSH and CDR2 LQKENI. In DNA form, the CDR3 reads TGTGCCAGCTCTCTAAAGGAGACCCAGTACTTC. Translating gives CASSLKETQYF.

This rearrangement joins TRBV5-1 to TRBJ1-1, with D uncertain. V lost 4 bases and J 3 bases, leaving 10 bases between the germline ends. Germline V gene data show CDR1 as SGHRS and CDR2 as YFSETQ. This CDR3 contains 13 residues. The CDR3 sequence is CASSLNMDTEAFF. DNA for the CDR3: TGCGCCAGCAGCCTGAACATGGACACTGAAGCTTTCTTT.

J is TRBJ1-5 and V is TRBV29-1; D is unclear. The CDR3 extends over 12 amino acids. The germline V gene encodes CDR1 SQVTM and CDR2 ANQGSEA. V gave up 7 bases and J gave up 0 bases, with 7 bases separating them. This CDR3 reads CSAVVSNQPQHF. In DNA form, the CDR3 reads TGCAGCGCCGTTGTTAGCAATCAGCCCCAGCATTTT.

This chain uses TRBV18 with TRBJ1-4; TRBD1 matches at 8 bases. In germline, CDR1 is KGHSH, CDR2 LQKENI. This CDR3 is built from 13 residues. J lost 5 bases, V lost 4 bases, and 0 bases had no gene match. In DNA, the CDR3 is TGTGCCAGCTCACGGGACAGGAATGAAAAACTGTTTTTT. Translating gives CASSRDRNEKLFF.

The chain has TRBV19 and TRBJ1-1, with a weak D call TRBD1 (5 bases). Germline assignment: CDR1 LNHDA and CDR2 SQIVND (reference sequence). The V gene lost 5 bases and the J gene lost 2 bases, with 15 bases spanning the gap. The CDR3 length is 15 residues. The CDR3 nucleotides read TGTGCCAGTAGTCTAACTTCACAGGTAAACACTGAAGCTTTCTTT. This gives the protein CASSLTSQVNTEAFF.

The rearrangement uses TRBV30 and TRBJ1-4, with D perhaps matching TRBD1 (5 bases). Germline-derived CDR1 and CDR2 are GTSNPN and SVGIG (reference sequence). Trimming removed 3 bases at V and 8 bases at J, with 19 bases between. The CDR3 runs 15 residues. The CDR3 protein is CAWSSQGGGVEKLFF. CDR3 nucleotide sequence: TGTGCCTGGAGCTCTCAGGGAGGAGGTGTCGAAAAACTGTTTTTT. Drawing the rest from reference TRBV30 and TRBJ1-4, the complete variable domain is SQTIHQWPATLVQPVGSPLSLECTVEGTSNPNLYWYRQAAGRGLQLLFYSVGIGQISSEVPQNLSASRPQDRQFILSSKKLLLSDSGFYLCAWSSQGGGVEKLFFGSGTQLSVL.

The chain uses TRBV4-1 and TRBJ2-3; 7 bases agree with TRBD2. CDR3 size: 16 residues. The V gene's germline CDR1 is MGHRA and CDR2 YSYEKL. V lost 2 bases and J lost 6; bases outside the gene matches: 11. DNA for the CDR3: TGCGCCAGCAGCCAACTCCGCGGGAGTCCGGGGGATACGCAGTATTTT. Translation gives CASSQLRGSPGDTQYF.

The chain couples TRBV5-6 to TRBJ1-1, with D uncertain. Germline V gene lookup returns CDR1 SGHDT and CDR2 YYEEEE. The V gene lost 2 bases and the J gene lost 3 bases, with 11 bases spanning the gap. The CDR3 extends over 14 amino acids. The CDR3 DNA reads TGTGCCAGCAGCTTCGAGCGCCGGGACACTGAAGCTTTCTTT. It is translated as CASSFERRDTEAFF.

V usage is TRBV19 and J usage is TRBJ1-1, with TRBD1 as a possible D gene (5 bases). Trimming shortened V by 11 bases and J by 0 bases, and 22 bases separated the two germline ends. There are 16 residues in the CDR3. Germline CDR1 reads LNHDA; CDR2 reads SQIVND (reference sequence). CDR3 DNA: TGTGCCGTATGGGGGGGAGGCTCTCCAGTGAACACTGAAGCTTTCTTT. It codes for CAVWGGGSPVNTEAFF.